The T cell receptor beta chain under discussion was sequenced for a study of blood T cell repertoires in COVID-19. Study at large: Acute and convalescent COVID-19 specimens originated in the United States, Italy and Spain. Sample material is recorded as cDNA or gDNA derived from T cells, B-cell-depleted T cells, or PBMCs.

The table lists this clone with a few counts. In the original analysis: Amplified reference gene primers provided the basis for estimating nucleated cell counts. Profiling relied on immunoSEQ multiplex PCR, and the TCRdb table lists in-frame clones only, not all of them. V, J and clone size derive from that table, while D and trimming were established from the DNA sequence. The sample holds tens of thousands of clones, around 86% seen once. Germline lookup yields CDR1 ENHRY and CDR2 SYGVKD. The V and J ends lost 2 bases and 0 bases, in that order; junction bases with no gene match: 4. This CDR3 spans 15 amino acids.

The clonotype was recovered from a man aged 80 or over with acute or convalescent COVID-19. The genes are TRBV10-3 and TRBJ2-7; 7 positions match TRBD1. The sequencing input was peripheral blood. The CDR3 DNA is TGTGCCATCAGTGAGAGAGGGGGCGACTCCTACGAGCAGTACTTC. This codes for CAISERGGDSYEQYF.